The clone carrying this T cell receptor (beta chain) was seen only a few times. The data originate from a study of blood T cell repertoires in COVID-19. Profiled with immunoSEQ multiplex PCR; TCRdb holds only in-frame clones, not every one. The sample lists about 130,000 clones, 70% to 85% occurring once. This CDR3 has 11 amino acids. Germline CDR1 LNHDA, CDR2 SQIVND (reference sequence). Recruitment covered fewer than 25 US areas and drew participants whose ages spanned roughly 18 to 95 years. Sequenced: PBMCs or T cells enriched from blood (not recorded which). This clonotype was obtained from a man over 45 who had recovered from COVID-19. The chain joins TRBV19 to TRBJ1-4; D not certain. CDR3 amino acids: CLRGKNEKLFF. CDR3 nucleotide sequence: TGTCTCCGAGGGAAAAATGAAAAACTGTTTTTT.